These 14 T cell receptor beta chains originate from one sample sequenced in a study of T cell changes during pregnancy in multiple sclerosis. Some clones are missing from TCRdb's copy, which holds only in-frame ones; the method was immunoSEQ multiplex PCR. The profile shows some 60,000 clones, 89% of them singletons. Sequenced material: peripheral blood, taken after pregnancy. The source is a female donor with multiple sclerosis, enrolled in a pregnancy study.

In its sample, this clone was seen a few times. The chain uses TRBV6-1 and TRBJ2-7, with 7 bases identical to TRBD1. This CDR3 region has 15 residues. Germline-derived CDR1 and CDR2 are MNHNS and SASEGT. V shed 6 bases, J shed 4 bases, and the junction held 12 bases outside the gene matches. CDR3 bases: TGTGCCAGCAGCCACCCTAGACAGGGTCGGTACGAGCAGTACTTC. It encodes CASSHPRQGRYEQYF.

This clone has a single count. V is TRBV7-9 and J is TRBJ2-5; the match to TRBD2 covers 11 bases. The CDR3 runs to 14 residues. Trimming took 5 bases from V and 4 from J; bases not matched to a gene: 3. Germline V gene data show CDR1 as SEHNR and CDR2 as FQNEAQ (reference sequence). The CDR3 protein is CASSPTSGGETQYF. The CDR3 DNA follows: TGTGCCAGCAGCCCTACTAGCGGGGGAGAGACCCAGTACTTC.

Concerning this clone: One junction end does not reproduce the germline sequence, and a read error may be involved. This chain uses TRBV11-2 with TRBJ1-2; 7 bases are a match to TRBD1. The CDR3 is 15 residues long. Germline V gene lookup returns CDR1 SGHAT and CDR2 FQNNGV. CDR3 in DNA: TGTGCCAGCAGCTTAAATCTCCGGACAGGTGATGGCTACATCTTC. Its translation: CASSLNLRTGDGYIF.

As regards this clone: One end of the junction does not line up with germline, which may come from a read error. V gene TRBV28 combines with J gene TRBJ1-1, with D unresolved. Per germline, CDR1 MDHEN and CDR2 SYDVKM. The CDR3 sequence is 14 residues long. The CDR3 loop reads CAGSLYPGMAEAFF. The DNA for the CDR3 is TGTGCCGGCAGTTTATATCCGGGAATGGCTGAAGCTTTCTTT.

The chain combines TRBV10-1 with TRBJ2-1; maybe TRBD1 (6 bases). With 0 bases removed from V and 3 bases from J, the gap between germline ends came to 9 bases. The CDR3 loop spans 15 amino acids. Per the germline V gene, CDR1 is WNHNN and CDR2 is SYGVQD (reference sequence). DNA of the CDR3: TGCGCCAGCAGTGAGTCGACAGGCGACTACAATGAGCAGTTCTTC. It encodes CASSESTGDYNEQFF.

The chain's CDR3 is CASSGALADPTDTQYF. The CDR3 nucleotides are TGTGCCAGCAGCGGCGCCCTAGCGGACCCCACAGATACGCAGTATTTT. The chain employs TRBV5-6 and TRBJ2-3; 7 nucleotides line up with TRBD2. There are 16 residues in the CDR3. With 4 bases clipped from V and 2 bases from J, the junction kept 10 bases outside the gene matches. CDR1 is SGHDT and CDR2 is YYEEEE in the germline V gene.

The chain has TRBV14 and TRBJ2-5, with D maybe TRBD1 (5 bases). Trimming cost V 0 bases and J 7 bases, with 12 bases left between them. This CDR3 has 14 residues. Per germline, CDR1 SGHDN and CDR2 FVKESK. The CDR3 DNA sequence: TGTGCCAGCAGCCAAGATATCAGGGTTGGGACCCAGTACTTC. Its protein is CASSQDIRVGTQYF. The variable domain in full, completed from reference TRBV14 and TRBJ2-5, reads EAGVTQFPSHSVIEKGQTVTLRCDPISGHDNLYWYRRVMGKEIKFLLHFVKESKQDESGMPNNRFLAERTGGTYSTLKVQPAELEDSGVYFCASSQDIRVGTQYFGPGTRLLVL.

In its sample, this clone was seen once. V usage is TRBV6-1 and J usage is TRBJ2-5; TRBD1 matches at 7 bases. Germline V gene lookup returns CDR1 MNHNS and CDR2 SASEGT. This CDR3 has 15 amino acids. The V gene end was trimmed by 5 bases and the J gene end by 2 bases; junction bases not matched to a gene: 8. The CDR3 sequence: CASSWDRLSQETQYF. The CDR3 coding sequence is TGTGCCAGCAGTTGGGACAGATTATCGCAAGAGACCCAGTACTTC.

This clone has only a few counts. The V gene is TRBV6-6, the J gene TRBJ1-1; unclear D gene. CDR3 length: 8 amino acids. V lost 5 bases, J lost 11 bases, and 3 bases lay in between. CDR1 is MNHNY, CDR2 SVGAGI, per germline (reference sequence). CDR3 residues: CASSRAFF. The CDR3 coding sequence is TGTGCCAGCAGTCGGGCTTTCTTT.

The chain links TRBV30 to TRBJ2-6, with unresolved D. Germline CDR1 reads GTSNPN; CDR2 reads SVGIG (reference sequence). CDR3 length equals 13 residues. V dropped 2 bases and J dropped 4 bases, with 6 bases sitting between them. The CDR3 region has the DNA TGTGCCTGGAGTCCCCTCGGGGCCAACGTCCTGACTTTC. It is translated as CAWSPLGANVLTF.

The chain's CDR3 is CASSLRGTVYSPLHF. Written as DNA, the CDR3 is TGTGCCAGCAGTTTAAGAGGGACAGTATATTCACCCCTCCACTTT. The chain uses TRBV27 and TRBJ1-6; TRBD1 matches 7 bases. The length of the CDR3 is 15 residues. Germline trimming cut 2 bases from V and 8 bases from J; bases unmatched to any gene: 6. Germline assignment: CDR1 MNHEY and CDR2 SMNVEV (reference sequence).

CDR3 residues: CASSYRGVDSPLHF. CDR3 in DNA: TGTGCCAGCAGCTACAGGGGAGTAGATTCACCCCTCCACTTT. The V and J genes are TRBV7-2 and TRBJ1-6, with 7 bases lining up with TRBD1. Germline trimming cut 4 bases from V and 8 bases from J; bases unmatched to any gene: 5. Germline CDR1 SGHTA, CDR2 FQGNSA. There are 14 residues in the CDR3.

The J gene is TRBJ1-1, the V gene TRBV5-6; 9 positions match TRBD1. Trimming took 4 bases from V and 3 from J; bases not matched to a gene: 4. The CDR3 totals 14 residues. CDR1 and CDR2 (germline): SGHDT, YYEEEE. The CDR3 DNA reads TGTGCCAGCAGCCCCGGGGACAGGGACACTGAAGCTTTCTTT. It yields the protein CASSPGDRDTEAFF.

In nucleotides, the CDR3 is TGTGCCAGCAGCTTAGCCTATGGGGGGAGCTATGGCTACACCTTC. Translated: CASSLAYGGSYGYTF. The chain links TRBV7-2 to TRBJ1-2; weak D call: TRBD1 (5 bases). The CDR3 has 15 amino acids. V was trimmed by 0 bases and J by 4 bases, leaving 12 bases between them. Looked up from germline, CDR1 is SGHTA and CDR2 is FQGNSA.